The TCR beta chain under discussion was sequenced for a study of response to subunit inactivated influenza vaccine (dated by TCRdb to 2016 to 2019). For context, the study as a whole: To follow how T cells responded to a trivalent subunit inactivated influenza vaccine, the researchers relied on deep quantitative profiling of the T cell receptor repertoire. The paper's findings and limits, for the study overall: It was suggested by the authors that each seasonal influenza vaccination may recruit only a limited number of new T cells.

On this clonotype: Its recognized antigen is unknown. No much larger clone is present one base from it, and per-base qualities are unavailable.

The CDR3 contains 16 residues, cysteine and phenylalanine counted. Of the read, only the CDR3 DNA is kept; its 48 bases are in frame from base 1. Reading the germline V gene (reference sequence) gives CDR1 LGHDT and CDR2 YNNKEL. Relative to germline, V is 4 bases shorter and J is 5 bases shorter, with 18 bases between their ends. Library preparation employed RT-PCR. Sequenced on an Illumina HiSeq 2500. Through fastp at Q25 and MiXCR, TCRdb rebuilt clones from the public reads, retaining in-frame beta chains. Every CDR3 protein is listed once, alongside the most common genes and DNA of its rows. Present in this sample are a few hundred thousand distinct CDR3 sequences, around 11% of which were seen just once. Of the sample, 8% to 13% falls within the top ten clones. The same sample was also studied in work on T cells expressing NK-cell markers. The second source states: TCR beta cDNA libraries were prepared using 5'RACE template switching, which introduced a universal primer site and unique molecular identifiers. TCR beta-chain repertoires were profiled in sorted CD3+CD56+NKG2C+, CD3+CD56+NKG2C- and CD3+CD56-NKG2C+ T-cell subsets from roughly eight donors. Among the eight sequenced donors, seven were HCMV-seropositive and one was HCMV-seronegative. In several experiments an anti-gammadeltaTCR antibody was added to restrict sorting to alphabetaTCR-expressing T cells. In several donors, the dominant CD3+CD56+NKG2C+ clonotypes ranked among the top 10 CD8+ clonotypes, making up about 1.0-8% of CD8+ T cells. Those dominant clonotypes were again the most abundant among CD3+CD56-NKG2C+ cells in a few donors, at about 25-60.1%. Whether the expanded NKG2C-expressing T cell clones were specific for HCMV antigens was left unclear. Randomly selected healthy volunteers, three men and five women, were used as the eight sequenced donors. A commercial ELISA kit detecting HCMV-specific IgG in serum was used to determine HCMV serostatus. Ficoll density gradient centrifugation was used to isolate peripheral blood mononuclear cells from blood. Bulk peripheral blood T-cell repertoires were additionally sequenced from unsorted PBMC for six donors. cDNA synthesis was primed from the TCR beta constant segment and was followed by two successive PCR amplification steps. Sequencing of the libraries produced 2 x 150 bp reads on Illumina HiSeq 2000/2500, MiSeq or NextSeq. MIGEC handled demultiplexing of the reads and grouping by UMI, while MiTCR was used to assemble and quantify clonotypes. To exclude erroneous sequences, only TCR cDNA sequences supported by at least two reads were retained. The tcR package was used for downstream repertoire analysis, with clonotypes matched between fractions based on CDR3 nucleotide sequence plus V segment. VDJmatch was used to annotate antigen specificity against VDJdb, with one amino acid substitution allowed in CDR3.

The clonotype originates from a man aged 45-60 years who received an inactivated influenza vaccine. Donor details come from another sample of the same person, matched by shared clones. The rearrangement joined TRBV3-1 to TRBJ2-1, with a tentative D gene TRBD2 over 6 matching bases. Specimen: PBMCs from blood, collected on the day of vaccination. The CDR3 region reads CASSPFPGTGHNEQFF. Here is the DNA: TGTGCCAGCAGCCCATTCCCTGGGACTGGACACAATGAGCAGTTCTTC.